The 3 T cell receptor beta chains reported below all come from one sample, sequenced in a study of OX40 agonist ivuxolimab in advanced cancers. The protocol was immunoSEQ multiplex PCR, while the TCRdb copy is restricted to in-frame clones and leaves out a portion. The sample carries 80,000 to 85,000 clones, about 86% recorded once. This sample comprised CD4+ or CD8+ T cells sorted from blood, obtained in a trial of the OX40 agonist ivuxolimab. These receptors all stem from an adult with an advanced solid tumor such as melanoma, head and neck, liver or kidney cancer.

This chain uses TRBV7-2 with TRBJ1-3; D gene uncertain. Germline lookup yields CDR1 SGHTA and CDR2 FQGNSA. The CDR3 has 13 amino acids. The V gene lost 3 bases and the J gene lost 6 bases, with 9 bases spanning the gap. CDR3 residues: CASSFEGTNTIYF. The CDR3 DNA is TGTGCCAGCAGCTTCGAGGGCACAAACACCATATATTTT.

The CDR3 DNA reads as TGTGCCAGCAGCTTTGGCCAGAAAAACATTCAGTACTTC. It codes for CASSFGQKNIQYF. The chain couples TRBV7-9 to TRBJ2-4; D unresolved. Trimming cost V 3 bases and J 4 bases, with 7 bases left between them. Germline loops: CDR1 SEHNR, CDR2 FQNEAQ (reference sequence). The CDR3 consists of 13 residues.

This clone is a singleton in its sample. The chain carries TRBV6-5 and TRBJ2-1; 9 nucleotides align to TRBD2. CDR1 is MNHEY, CDR2 SVGAGI, per germline. This CDR3 is 13 amino acids long. V shed 6 bases and J 5 bases; nucleotides not matched to a gene: 2. CDR3 amino acids: CASRASGDNEQFF. The CDR3 DNA is TGTGCCAGCAGGGCTAGCGGGGACAATGAGCAGTTCTTC.